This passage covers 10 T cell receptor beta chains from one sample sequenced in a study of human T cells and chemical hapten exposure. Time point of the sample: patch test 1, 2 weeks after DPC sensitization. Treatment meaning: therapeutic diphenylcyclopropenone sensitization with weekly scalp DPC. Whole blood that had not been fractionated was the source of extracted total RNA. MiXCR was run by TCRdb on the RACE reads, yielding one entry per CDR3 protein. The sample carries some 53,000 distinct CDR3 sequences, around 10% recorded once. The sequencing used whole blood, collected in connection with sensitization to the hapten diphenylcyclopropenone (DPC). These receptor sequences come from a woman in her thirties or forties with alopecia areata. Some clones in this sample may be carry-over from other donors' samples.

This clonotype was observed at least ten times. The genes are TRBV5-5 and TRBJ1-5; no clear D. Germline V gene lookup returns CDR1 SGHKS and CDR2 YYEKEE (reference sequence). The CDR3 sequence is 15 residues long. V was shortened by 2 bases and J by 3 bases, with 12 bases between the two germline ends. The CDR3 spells CASSLGSPFNQPQHF. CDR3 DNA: TGTGCCAGCAGCTTAGGAAGTCCCTTCAATCAGCCCCAGCATTTT.

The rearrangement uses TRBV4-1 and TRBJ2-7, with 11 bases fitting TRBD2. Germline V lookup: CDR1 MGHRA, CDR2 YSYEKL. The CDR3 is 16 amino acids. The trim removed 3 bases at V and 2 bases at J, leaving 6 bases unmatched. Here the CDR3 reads CASSQQTSGATYEQYF. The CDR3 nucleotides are TGCGCCAGCAGCCAGCAGACTAGCGGGGCCACCTACGAGCAGTACTTC.

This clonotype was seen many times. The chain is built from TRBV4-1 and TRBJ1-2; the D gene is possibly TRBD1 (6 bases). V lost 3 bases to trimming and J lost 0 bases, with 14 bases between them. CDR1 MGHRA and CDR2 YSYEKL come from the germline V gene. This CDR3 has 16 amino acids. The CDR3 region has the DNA TGCGCCAGCAGCCAGCTAGTTGGGGACACTAACTATGGCTACACCTTC. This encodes CASSQLVGDTNYGYTF.

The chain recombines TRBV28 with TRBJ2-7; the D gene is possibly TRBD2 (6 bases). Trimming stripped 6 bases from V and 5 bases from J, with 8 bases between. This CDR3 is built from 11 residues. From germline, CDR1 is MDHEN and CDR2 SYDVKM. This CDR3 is CASSRLDEQYF. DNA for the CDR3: TGTGCCAGCAGCCGACTAGACGAGCAGTACTTC. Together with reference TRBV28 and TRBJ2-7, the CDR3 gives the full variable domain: DVKVTQSSRYLVKRTGEKVFLECVQDMDHENMFWYRQDPGLGLRLIYFSYDVKMKEKGDIPEGYSVSREKKERFSLILESASTNQTSMYLCASSRLDEQYFGPGTRLTVT.

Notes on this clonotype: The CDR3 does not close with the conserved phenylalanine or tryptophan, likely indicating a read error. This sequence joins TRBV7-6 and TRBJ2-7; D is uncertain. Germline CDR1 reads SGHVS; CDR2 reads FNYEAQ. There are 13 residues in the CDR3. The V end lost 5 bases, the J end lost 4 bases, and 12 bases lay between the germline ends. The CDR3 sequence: CASSHGAVYEQYL. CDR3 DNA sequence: TGTGCCAGCAGCCACGGCGCGGTATACGAGCAGTACCTC.

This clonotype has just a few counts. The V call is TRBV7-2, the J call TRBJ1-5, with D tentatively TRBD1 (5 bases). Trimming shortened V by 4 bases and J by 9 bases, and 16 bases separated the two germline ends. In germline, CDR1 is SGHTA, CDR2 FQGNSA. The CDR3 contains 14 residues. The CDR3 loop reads CASSSARRGGPQHF. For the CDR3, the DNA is TGTGCCAGCAGCTCCGCGCGTCGGGGGGGGCCCCAGCATTTT. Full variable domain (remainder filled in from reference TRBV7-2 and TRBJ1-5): GAGVSQSPSNKVTEKGKDVELRCDPISGHTALYWYRQSLGQGLEFLIYFQGNSAPDKSGLPSDRFSAERTGGSVSTLTIQRTQQEDSAVYLCASSSARRGGPQHFGDGTRLSIL.

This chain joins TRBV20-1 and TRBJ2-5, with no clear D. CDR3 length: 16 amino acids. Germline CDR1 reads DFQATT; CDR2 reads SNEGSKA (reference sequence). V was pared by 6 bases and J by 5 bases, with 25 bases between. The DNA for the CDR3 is TGCAGTGCAGCCGCTGGGTCGAGCGTAGGGTTGGAGACCCAGTACTTC. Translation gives CSAAAGSSVGLETQYF.

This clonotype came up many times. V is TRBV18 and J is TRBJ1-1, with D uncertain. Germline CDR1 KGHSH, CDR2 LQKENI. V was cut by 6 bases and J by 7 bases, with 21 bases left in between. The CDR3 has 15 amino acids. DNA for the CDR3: TGTGCCAGCTCTCCCCAACGAGGTTCCTGGGATGAAGCTTTCTTT. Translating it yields CASSPQRGSWDEAFF.

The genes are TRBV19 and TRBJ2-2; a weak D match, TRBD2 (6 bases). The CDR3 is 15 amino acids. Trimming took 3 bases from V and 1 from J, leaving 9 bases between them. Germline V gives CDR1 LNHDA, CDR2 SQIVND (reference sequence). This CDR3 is CASSIVGLNTGELFF. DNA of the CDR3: TGTGCCAGTAGTATCGTGGGACTGAACACCGGGGAGCTGTTTTTT.

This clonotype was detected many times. The CDR3 spells CASSPSRREQFF. DNA for the CDR3: TGTGCCAGCAGCCCAAGTCGGCGTGAGCAGTTCTTC. V usage is TRBV14 and J usage is TRBJ2-1; D is unclear. Germline V CDR1 and CDR2: SGHDN, FVKESK. The CDR3 runs 12 residues. V shed 4 bases and J shed 9 bases, with 10 bases lying between them.